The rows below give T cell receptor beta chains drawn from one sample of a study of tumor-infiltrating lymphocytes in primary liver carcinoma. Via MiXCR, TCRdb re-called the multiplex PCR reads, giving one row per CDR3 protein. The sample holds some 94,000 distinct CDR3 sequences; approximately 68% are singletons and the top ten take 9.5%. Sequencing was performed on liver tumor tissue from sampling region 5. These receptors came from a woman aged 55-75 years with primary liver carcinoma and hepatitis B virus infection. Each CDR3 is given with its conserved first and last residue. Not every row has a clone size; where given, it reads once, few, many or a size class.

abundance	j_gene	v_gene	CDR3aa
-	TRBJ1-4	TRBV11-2	CASSLGLPSDENLFF
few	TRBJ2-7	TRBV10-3	CATEGSSEGRRYF
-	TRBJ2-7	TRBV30	CAWSPSGASSSYEQYF
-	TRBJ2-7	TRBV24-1	CATSARGNYKQYF
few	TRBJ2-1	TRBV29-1	CSAIHRGALDEQFF
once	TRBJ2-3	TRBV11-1	CASSLRQRTGVPSTDTQYF
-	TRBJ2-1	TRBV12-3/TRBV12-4	CTCSLEREGRRSYNEQFF
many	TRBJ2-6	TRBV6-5	CASSQTTSGANVLTF
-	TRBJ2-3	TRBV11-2	CASSTRPSPTDMHYF
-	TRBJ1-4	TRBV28	CASSSGYPTYEKLFF
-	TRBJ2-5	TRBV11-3	CTSSLGIAQETQYF
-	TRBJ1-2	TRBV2	CASSEAEEDDYTF
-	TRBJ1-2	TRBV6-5	CASSYTTEGRGYTF
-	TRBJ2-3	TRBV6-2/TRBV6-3	CASVRASRRVDTQYF
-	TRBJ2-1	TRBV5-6	CATWVTGEERSYNEQLF
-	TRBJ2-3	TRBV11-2	CASSSRTGANTQCF
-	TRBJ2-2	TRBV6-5	CASRRGGTGKLFF
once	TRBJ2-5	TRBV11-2	CVSSLASKGIQYF
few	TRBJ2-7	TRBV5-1	CASRDGSYEQYF
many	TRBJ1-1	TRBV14	CASSLGMGTEAFF
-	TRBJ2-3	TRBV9	CASSVEGGVTDTQYF
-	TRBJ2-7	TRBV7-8	CASNLFLAGTGYEQYF
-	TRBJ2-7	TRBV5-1	CTSSLLVGLEQYF
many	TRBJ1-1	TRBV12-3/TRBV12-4	CASSPGRRNTEAFF
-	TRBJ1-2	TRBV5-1	CASSPNPGGMNLNYGYTF
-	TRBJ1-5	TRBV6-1	CASSEEGYSNQLQHF
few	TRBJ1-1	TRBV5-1	CASSIGHLSANTEAFF
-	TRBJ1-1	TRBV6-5	CASSSFTGRRMNTEAFF
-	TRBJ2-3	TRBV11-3	CASSLELGLAGTDTRYF
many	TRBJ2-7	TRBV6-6	CATYLGGSRGEQYF
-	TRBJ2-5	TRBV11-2	CTSSTFEAGGPRETRYF
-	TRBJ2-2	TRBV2	CARSGRRRTNTGELFF
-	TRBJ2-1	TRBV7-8	CVSSLGRSTYNEQFF